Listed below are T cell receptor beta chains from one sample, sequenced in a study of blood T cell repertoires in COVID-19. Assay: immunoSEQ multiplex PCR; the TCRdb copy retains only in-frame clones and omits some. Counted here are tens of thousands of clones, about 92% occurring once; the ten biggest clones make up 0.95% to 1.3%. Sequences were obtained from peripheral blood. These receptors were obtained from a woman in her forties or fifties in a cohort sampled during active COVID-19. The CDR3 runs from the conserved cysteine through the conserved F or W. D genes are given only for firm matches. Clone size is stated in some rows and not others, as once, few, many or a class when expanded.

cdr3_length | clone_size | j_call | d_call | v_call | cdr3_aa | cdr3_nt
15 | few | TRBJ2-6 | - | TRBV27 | CASSPRGSGANVLTF | TGTGCCAGCAGCCCAAGGGGTTCTGGGGCCAACGTCCTGACTTTC
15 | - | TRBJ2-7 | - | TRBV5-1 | CASRRDSINSYEQYF | TGCGCCAGCAGAAGGGACTCCATCAACTCCTACGAGCAGTACTTC
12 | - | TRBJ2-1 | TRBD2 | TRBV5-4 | CASSQRGNEQFF | TGTGCCAGCAGCCAGCGGGGCAATGAGCAGTTCTTC
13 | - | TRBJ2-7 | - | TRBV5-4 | CASSLVAGYEQYF | TGTGCCAGCAGCTTGGTGGCGGGCTACGAGCAGTACTTC
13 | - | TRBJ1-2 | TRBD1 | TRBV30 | CAWTSGQDYGYTF | TGTGCCTGGACCTCGGGACAGGACTATGGCTACACCTTC
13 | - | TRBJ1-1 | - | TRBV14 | CASSLRGSEEAFF | TGTGCCAGCAGCTTACGGGGTTCCGAGGAAGCTTTCTTT
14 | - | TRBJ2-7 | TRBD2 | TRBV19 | CVSSGGLAAYEQYF | TGTGTCAGTAGTGGAGGACTAGCGGCGTACGAGCAGTACTTC
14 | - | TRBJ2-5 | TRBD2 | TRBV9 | CASSGDRLAETQYF | TGTGCCAGCAGCGGCGATAGACTAGCAGAGACCCAGTACTTC
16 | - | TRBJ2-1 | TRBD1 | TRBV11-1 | CASSPSTGQGYDEQFF | TGTGCCAGCAGCCCCTCCACCGGACAGGGGTACGATGAGCAGTTCTTC
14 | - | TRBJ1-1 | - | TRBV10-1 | CASSATGFNTEAFF | TGCGCCAGCAGTGCAACAGGCTTTAACACTGAAGCTTTCTTT
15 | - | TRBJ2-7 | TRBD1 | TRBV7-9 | CASSPPGQGAYEQYF | TGTGCCAGCAGCCCCCCGGGACAGGGAGCCTACGAGCAGTACTTC
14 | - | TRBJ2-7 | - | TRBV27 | CASRSRAAADEQYF | TGTGCCAGCAGGTCCAGGGCCGCGGCGGACGAGCAGTACTTC
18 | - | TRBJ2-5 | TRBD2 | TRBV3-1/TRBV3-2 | CASSRTANGRAGSKTQYF | TGTGCCAGCAGCCGGACGGCTAACGGGAGGGCCGGATCAAAGACCCAGTACTTC
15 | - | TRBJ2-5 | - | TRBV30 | CAWSVGQGAQETQYF | TGTGCCTGGAGTGTGGGCCAGGGCGCCCAAGAGACCCAGTACTTC
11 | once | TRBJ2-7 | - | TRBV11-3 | CASSSGNEQYF | TGTGCCAGCAGCTCAGGAAACGAGCAGTACTTC
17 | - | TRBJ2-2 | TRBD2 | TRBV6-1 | CASSGGTSGSWAGELFF | TGTGCCAGCAGTGGGGGGACTAGCGGGAGCTGGGCCGGGGAGCTGTTTTTT
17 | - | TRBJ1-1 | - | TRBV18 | CASSPNVPRGTNTEAFF | TGTGCCAGCTCACCAAACGTTCCGAGGGGGACGAACACTGAAGCTTTCTTT
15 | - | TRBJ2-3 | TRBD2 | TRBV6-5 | CASSYTSAGGDTQYF | TGTGCCAGCAGTTACACATCGGCGGGAGGGGATACGCAGTATTTT
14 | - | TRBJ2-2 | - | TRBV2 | CASRLGGNTGELFF | TGTGCCAGCAGGTTGGGGGGGAACACCGGGGAGCTGTTTTTT
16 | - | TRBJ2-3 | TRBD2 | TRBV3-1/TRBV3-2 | CASSQVLAGGADTQYF | TGTGCCAGCAGCCAAGTACTAGCGGGAGGGGCAGATACGCAGTATTTT
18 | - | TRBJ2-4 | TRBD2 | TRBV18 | CASSPAMPLAGAWDIQYF | TGTGCCAGCTCACCCGCAATGCCTCTAGCGGGAGCCTGGGACATTCAGTACTTC
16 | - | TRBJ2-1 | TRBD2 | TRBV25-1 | CASSALLAGGDNEQFF | TGTGCCAGCAGTGCCTTACTAGCGGGAGGGGACAATGAGCAGTTCTTC
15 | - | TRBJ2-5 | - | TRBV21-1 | CASSKGEREGETQYF | TGTGCCAGCAGCAAAGGAGAGCGGGAGGGAGAGACCCAGTACTTC
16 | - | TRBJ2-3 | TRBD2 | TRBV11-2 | CASSLGLAASTDTQYF | TGTGCCAGCAGCCTTGGACTAGCTGCTAGCACAGATACGCAGTATTTT
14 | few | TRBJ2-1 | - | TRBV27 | CASSLYGSRNEQFF | TGTGCCAGCAGTTTATACGGGAGTCGGAATGAGCAGTTCTTC
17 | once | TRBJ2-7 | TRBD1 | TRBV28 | CASSLLWDRMGDYEQYF | TGTGCCAGCAGTTTATTATGGGACAGGATGGGGGACTACGAGCAGTACTTC
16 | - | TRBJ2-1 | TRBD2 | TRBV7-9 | CASSSLAGVSYNEQFF | TGTGCCAGCAGCTCGTTAGCGGGAGTATCCTACAATGAGCAGTTCTTC
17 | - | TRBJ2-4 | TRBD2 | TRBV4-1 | CASSQEPITSGREEKHF | TGCGCCAGCAGCCAAGAGCCGATCACTAGCGGGAGAGAAGAGAAGCACTTC
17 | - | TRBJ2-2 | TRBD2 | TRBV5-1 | CASSLGAGGPSTGELFF | TGCGCCAGCAGCTTAGGGGCGGGAGGCCCGAGCACCGGGGAGCTGTTTTTT
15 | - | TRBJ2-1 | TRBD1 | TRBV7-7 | CASSLGTGRHNEQFF | TGTGCCAGCAGCTTAGGGACAGGGAGGCACAATGAGCAGTTCTTC
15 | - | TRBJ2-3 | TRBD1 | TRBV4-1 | CASSQDRHRGDTQYF | TGCGCCAGCAGCCAAGATCGGCACAGGGGAGATACGCAGTATTTT
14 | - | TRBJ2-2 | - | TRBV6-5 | CASSFGIPTGELFF | TGTGCCAGCAGTTTCGGGATACCCACCGGGGAGCTGTTTTTT